This T cell receptor (beta chain) emerged from a study of blood T cell repertoires in COVID-19. In the authors' workflow: Amplification with reference gene primers provided the estimates of nucleated cell counts. Using immunoSEQ multiplex PCR, the repertoire was profiled, and TCRdb retains in-frame clones only, with some absent. V, J and clone size derive from that table, while D and trimming were established from the DNA sequence. The top ten hold around 4% of the sample, which has just over 300,000 clones, 70% to 90% seen once. Cohorts were determined from participant-reported clinical history. The J segment lost 8 bases and the V segment lost 3 bases, leaving 5 bases of the junction unmatched. The CDR3 extends over 15 amino acids. Germline V gene sequence: CDR1 SGHNT, CDR2 YENEEA.

Input material: PBMCs or T cells enriched from blood (not recorded which). This chain joins TRBV11-3 and TRBJ1-6; 9 bases are a match to TRBD1. The source is a man under 40 who had recovered from COVID-19. CDR3 in DNA: TGTGCCAGCAGCTTGGGACAGGGTGAATATTCACCCCTCCACTTT. As protein: CASSLGQGEYSPLHF.